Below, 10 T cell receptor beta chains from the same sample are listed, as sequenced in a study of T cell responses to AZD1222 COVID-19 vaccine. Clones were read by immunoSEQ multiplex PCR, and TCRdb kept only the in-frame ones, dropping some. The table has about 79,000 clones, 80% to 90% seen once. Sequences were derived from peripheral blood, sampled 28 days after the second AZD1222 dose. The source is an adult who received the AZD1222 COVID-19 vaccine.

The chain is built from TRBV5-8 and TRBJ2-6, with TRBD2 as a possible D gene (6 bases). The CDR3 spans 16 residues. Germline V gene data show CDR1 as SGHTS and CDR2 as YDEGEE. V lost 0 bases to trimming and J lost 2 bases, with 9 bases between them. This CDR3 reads CASSLVWRAGANVLTF. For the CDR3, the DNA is TGTGCCAGCAGCTTGGTGTGGAGGGCTGGGGCCAACGTCCTGACTTTC.

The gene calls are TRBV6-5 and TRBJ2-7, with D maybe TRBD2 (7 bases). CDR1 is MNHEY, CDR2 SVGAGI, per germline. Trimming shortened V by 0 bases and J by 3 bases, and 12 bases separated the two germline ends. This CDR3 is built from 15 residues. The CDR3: CASSYSGGGLYEQYF. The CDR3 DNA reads TGTGCCAGCAGTTACTCAGGGGGGGGCCTCTACGAGCAGTACTTC.

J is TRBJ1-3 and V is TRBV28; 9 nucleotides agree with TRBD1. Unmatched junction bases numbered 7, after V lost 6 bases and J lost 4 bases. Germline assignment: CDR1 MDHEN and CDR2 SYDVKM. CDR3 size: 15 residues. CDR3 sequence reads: CASRHGTGLGNTIYF. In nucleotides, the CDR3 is TGTGCCAGCAGGCATGGGACAGGGCTCGGAAACACCATATATTTT.

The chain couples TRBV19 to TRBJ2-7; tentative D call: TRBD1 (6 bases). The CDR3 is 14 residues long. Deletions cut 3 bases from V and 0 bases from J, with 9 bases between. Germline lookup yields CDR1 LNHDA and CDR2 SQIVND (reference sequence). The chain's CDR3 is CASSIQGSSYEQYF. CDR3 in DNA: TGTGCCAGTAGTATCCAGGGGAGCTCCTACGAGCAGTACTTC.

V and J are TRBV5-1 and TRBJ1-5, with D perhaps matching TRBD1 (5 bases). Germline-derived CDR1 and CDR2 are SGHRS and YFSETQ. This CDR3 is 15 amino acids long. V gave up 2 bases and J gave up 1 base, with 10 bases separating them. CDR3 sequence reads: CASSLIGESNQPQHF. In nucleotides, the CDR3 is TGCGCCAGCAGCTTAATAGGGGAGAGCAATCAGCCCCAGCATTTT.

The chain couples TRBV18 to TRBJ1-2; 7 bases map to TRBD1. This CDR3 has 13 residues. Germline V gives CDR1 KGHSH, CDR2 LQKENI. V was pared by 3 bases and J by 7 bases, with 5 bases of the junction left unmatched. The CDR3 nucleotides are TGTGCCAGCTCACCGGGACAGCTAATTGGCTACACCTTC. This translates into CASSPGQLIGYTF.

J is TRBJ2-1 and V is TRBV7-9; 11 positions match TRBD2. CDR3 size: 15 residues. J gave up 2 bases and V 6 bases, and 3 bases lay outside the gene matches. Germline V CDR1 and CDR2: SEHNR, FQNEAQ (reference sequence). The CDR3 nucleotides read TGTGCCAGCAGTTCGACTAGCGGGGCCTACAATGAGCAGTTCTTC. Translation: CASSSTSGAYNEQFF.

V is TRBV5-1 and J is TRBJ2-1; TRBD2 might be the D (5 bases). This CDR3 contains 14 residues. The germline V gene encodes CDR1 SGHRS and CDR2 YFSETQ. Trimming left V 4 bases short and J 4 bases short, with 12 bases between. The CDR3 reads CASSGRTEYNEQFF. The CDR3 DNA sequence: TGCGCCAGCAGCGGGCGGACTGAGTACAATGAGCAGTTCTTC.

The DNA for the CDR3 is TGTGCCAGCAGCCCAGGGACCAGGAGATATGAAAAACTGTTTTTT. Its translation is CASSPGTRRYEKLFF. The rearrangement links TRBV7-2 to TRBJ1-4; D is perhaps TRBD1 (5 bases). The CDR3 contains 15 residues. Deletions cut 5 bases from V and 6 bases from J, with 16 bases between. In germline, CDR1 is SGHTA, CDR2 FQGNSA.

The CDR3 DNA is TGTGCCACCAGCAGAGATGAGGCTAGCGGGAATCCTGAGCAGTTCTTC. This codes for CATSRDEASGNPEQFF. V gene TRBV15 combines with J gene TRBJ2-1, with TRBD2 matching over 9 bases. The CDR3 covers 16 residues. CDR1 LNHNV and CDR2 YYDKDF come from the germline V gene (reference sequence). V trimming: 0 bases; J trimming: 9 bases; junction bases outside the gene matches: 9. Combining the CDR3 with reference TRBV15 and TRBJ2-1 gives the whole variable domain DAMVIQNPRYQVTQFGKPVTLSCSQTLNHNVMYWYQQKSSQAPKLLFHYYDKDFNNEADTPDNFQSRRPNTSFCFLDIRSPGLGDTAMYLCATSRDEASGNPEQFFGPGTRLTVL.